This note documents a single TCR beta chain sequence. Its antigen remains unidentified. No much larger clonotype is one base removed from it; base qualities were not supplied. Whole blood was collected in K2EDTA tubes by collaborating institutions according to the institutions' own protocols. For TCRbeta analysis, collaborators shipped samples in one of three forms: frozen whole blood, isolated PBMCs, or DNA extracted from either of those sample types. From the cysteine up to the phenylalanine, the CDR3 has a length of 15 residues. Only CDR3 DNA is held: 45 bases, read in frame from base 1. V loses 4 bases of germline sequence and J loses 5 bases, and the interval between the two ends is 16 bases. CDR1 and CDR2, per the germline V gene, are SGHRS and YFSETQ. This specimen belongs to a study of blood T cell repertoires in COVID-19 (dated by TCRdb to between 2020 and 2021). Regarding the research as a whole: The collaborator samples originated in the United States, Italy and Spain and spanned the acute and convalescent phases of COVID-19. The repertoires were released in a freely available public database meant as a resource for research on the immune response to SARS-CoV-2. Where HLA class I and class II types were available, the types were taken from metadata supplied by the sample provider, not from assay-based typing. The material from the prospective study consisted of cDNA or gDNA derived from T cells, B-cell-depleted T cells, or PBMCs. Samples were obtained from the ongoing ImmuneRACE study (first 160 participants) and from 1,000 to 1,500 subjects provided by 6 global collaborators. The dataset comprised deeply sampled blood TCRbeta repertoires from subjects exposed to, actively infected with, or recovered from COVID-19. The sample metadata nearly always contained a de-identified subject ID, COVID-19 status, age in years and sex.

TCRbeta CDR3 regions were amplified from genomic DNA using the immunoSEQ Assay, a bias-controlled multiplex PCR. Per the original workflow: Within the assay, amplification of reference gene primers was used to estimate how many nucleated cells each sample contained. To quantify the absolute abundance of each unique TCRbeta CDR3 rearrangement, sequence reads were collapsed and filtered. For each sample, productive Simpson clonality was calculated as the square root of Simpson's diversity index over productive rearrangements. Not all clones reach the TCRdb copy of this immuneACCESS table, which keeps in-frame sequences only. Checked studies attribute under half of the gap to unresolved V genes and leave the rest unexplained. That table furnishes V, J and clone size, whereas the DNA furnished D and trimming. This sample has 95,000 to 150,000 clones in its table, and about two thirds of those were observed once. More than 0.75% of the sample comes from the top ten.

Study-wide conclusions, independent of this receptor: Clinical and demographic metadata were provided uncurated, with the amount varying by source and participant.

The rearrangement joined TRBV5-1 to TRBJ2-1; the D region possibly corresponds to TRBD1 (6 bases align). The receptor comes from a human donor with acute or convalescent COVID-19. The donor label of this sample is uncertain. Sample: peripheral blood. The DNA sequence is as follows: TGCGCCAGCAGCAGGGGGAATTACGTGGACAATGAGCAGTTCTTC. This gives the protein CASSRGNYVDNEQFF.